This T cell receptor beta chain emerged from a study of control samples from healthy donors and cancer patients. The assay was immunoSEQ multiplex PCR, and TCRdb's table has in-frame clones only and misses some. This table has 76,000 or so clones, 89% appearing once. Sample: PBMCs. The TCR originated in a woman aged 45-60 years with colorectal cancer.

CDR3 nucleotide sequence: TGTGCCAGCAGTGACTATGCCGGGACAGGGATTAATGAAAAACTGTTTTTT. Residues: CASSDYAGTGINEKLFF. V is TRBV6-1 and J is TRBJ1-4; 9 bases fit TRBD1. The germline V gene has CDR1 MNHNS and CDR2 SASEGT. CDR3 length: 17 amino acids. V was pared by 3 bases and J by 4 bases, with 9 bases of the junction left unmatched.